The 26 T cell receptor beta chains below come from one sample, sequenced in a study of blood T cell repertoires in COVID-19. Sequencing was performed with immunoSEQ multiplex PCR; in TCRdb, only in-frame clones are kept and a portion is missing. This table has some 280,000 clones, about 85% appearing once. The material sequenced was peripheral blood. These receptors were taken from a woman aged 45-65 years with active or convalescent COVID-19.

The rearrangement uses TRBV18 and TRBJ1-1; 8 positions match TRBD1. CDR1 and CDR2 from the germline V gene are KGHSH and LQKENI. With 0 bases clipped from V and 0 bases from J, the junction kept 6 bases outside the gene matches. The CDR3 contains 17 residues. The CDR3 here is CASSPPGQVTLNTEAFF. CDR3 DNA: TGTGCCAGCTCACCACCGGGACAGGTGACCTTGAACACTGAAGCTTTCTTT.

This clone was counted a few times. As DNA, the CDR3 is TGTGCCAGCAGCTTCGGGGGTGGGGAAAAACTGTTTTTT. Protein product: CASSFGGGEKLFF. The rearrangement links TRBV7-9 to TRBJ1-4; TRBD1 is a possible D gene (5 bases). CDR3 size: 13 residues. Germline V CDR1 and CDR2: SEHNR, FQNEAQ (reference sequence). V lost 3 bases and J 8 bases, leaving 10 bases between the germline ends. Full variable domain (remainder filled in from reference TRBV7-9 and TRBJ1-4): DTGVSQNPRHKITKRGQNVTFRCDPISEHNRLYWYRQTLGQGPEFLTYFQNEAQLEKSRLLSDRFSAERPKGSFSTLEIQRTEQGDSAMYLCASSFGGGEKLFFGSGTQLSVL.

The chain combines TRBV5-6 with TRBJ2-1; D not certain. With 3 bases removed from V and 0 bases from J, the gap between germline ends came to 19 bases. The CDR3 sequence is 18 residues long. Looked up from germline, CDR1 is SGHDT and CDR2 is YYEEEE. The CDR3 reads CASSWSIQLMSSYNEQFF. The CDR3 coding sequence is TGTGCCAGCAGCTGGAGTATACAACTCATGAGCTCCTACAATGAGCAGTTCTTC.

This sequence joins TRBV12-2 and TRBJ1-3. TRBV12-2 is a known pseudogene. This CDR3 contains 16 residues. The CDR3 coding sequence is TGTGCAAGTCGCTTAAGCTCGGAGGGTAGCGTAAACACCATATATTTT. Amino acid sequence: CASRLSSEGSVNTIYF.

The rearrangement uses TRBV7-9 and TRBJ2-7, with D maybe TRBD2 (6 bases). In germline, CDR1 is SEHNR, CDR2 FQNEAQ (reference sequence). The V gene lost 0 bases and the J gene lost 0 bases, with 18 bases spanning the gap. The CDR3 runs 18 residues. CDR3 region: CASSLAGKDYPSSYEQYF. Written as DNA, the CDR3 is TGTGCCAGCAGCTTAGCTGGGAAGGACTATCCTAGCTCCTACGAGCAGTACTTC.

The V call is TRBV9, the J call TRBJ2-2, with D perhaps matching TRBD1 (5 bases). This CDR3 comprises 15 residues. Germline CDR1 is SGDLS and CDR2 is YYNGEE. V was clipped by 4 bases and J by 3 bases, with 13 bases between them. The CDR3 bases are TGTGCCAGCAGCCCTCAGTCAGGGTACACCGGGGAGCTGTTTTTT. Its translation: CASSPQSGYTGELFF. Complete variable domain (other parts from reference TRBV9 and TRBJ2-2): DSGVTQTPKHLITATGQRVTLRCSPRSGDLSVYWYQQSLDQGLQFLIQYYNGEERAKGNILERFSAQQFPDLHSELNLSSLELGDSALYFCASSPQSGYTGELFFGEGSRLTVL.

Only one count was recorded for this clone. This sequence joins TRBV28 and TRBJ2-5; 11 positions match TRBD2. The CDR3 consists of 18 residues. V was pared by 4 bases and J by 2 bases, with 12 bases of the junction left unmatched. Germline V gene lookup returns CDR1 MDHEN and CDR2 SYDVKM. The DNA of the CDR3 is TGTGCCAGCAGTTCGTTCGACGTACTAGCGGGAGATCAAGAGACCCAGTACTTC. It translates to CASSSFDVLAGDQETQYF.

On this clone itself: Its ends do not fully match the called genes, so a read error is possible. The gene calls are TRBV7-7 and TRBJ2-3; 7 bases line up with TRBD2. The CDR3 sequence is 14 residues long. The germline V gene encodes CDR1 SSHAT and CDR2 FNYEAQ (reference sequence). The CDR3 loop is CASSPTSVADTQYF. The CDR3 nucleotides are TGTGCTAGCAGCCCCACTAGCGTCGCAGATACGCAGTATTTT.

The chain is built from TRBV28 and TRBJ2-1; D might be TRBD1 (6 bases). Trimming stripped 8 bases from V and 0 bases from J, with 8 bases between. The CDR3 is 13 residues long. CDR1 and CDR2 (germline): MDHEN, SYDVKM. DNA of the CDR3: TGTGCCAGCCGACAGGTCTCCTACAATGAGCAGTTCTTC. Translated, it gives CASRQVSYNEQFF.

This chain joins TRBV27 and TRBJ2-1; 13 nucleotides match TRBD2. The trim removed 7 bases at V and 7 bases at J, leaving 7 bases unmatched. The CDR3 consists of 15 residues. The germline V gene encodes CDR1 MNHEY and CDR2 SMNVEV (reference sequence). The DNA of the CDR3 is TGTGCCAGCACCCTACTAGCGGGAGGGGGGAATGAGCAGTTCTTC. Translated, it gives CASTLLAGGGNEQFF.

The V and J genes are TRBV27 and TRBJ2-7, with 9 bases that match TRBD1. The CDR3 totals 16 residues. Germline CDR1 reads MNHEY; CDR2 reads SMNVEV (reference sequence). The trim removed 2 bases at V and 4 bases at J, leaving 9 bases unmatched. The CDR3: CASSLTTTGGIYEQYF. CDR3 DNA: TGTGCCAGCAGTTTAACGACGACAGGGGGTATTTACGAGCAGTACTTC.

This sequence joins TRBV19 and TRBJ1-2; 10 bases match TRBD1. The length of the CDR3 is 17 residues. The V segment lost 1 base and the J segment 6 bases; nucleotides outside the gene matches: 11. CDR1 LNHDA and CDR2 SQIVND come from the germline V gene (reference sequence). CDR3 in amino acids: CASSIAGAGTGVDGYTF. In nucleotides, the CDR3 is TGTGCCAGTAGTATAGCAGGCGCCGGGACAGGGGTCGATGGCTACACCTTC.

V gene TRBV11-3 combines with J gene TRBJ2-1, with D possibly being TRBD2 (6 bases). Trimming shortened V by 5 bases and J by 11 bases, and 13 bases separated the two germline ends. The CDR3 is made up of 12 amino acids. Germline V CDR1 and CDR2: SGHNT, YENEEA. The CDR3 nucleotides read TGTGCCAGCAGCCCCCCCGGGAGCAAGCAGTTCTTC. Amino acid sequence: CASSPPGSKQFF.

The V and J genes are TRBV18 and TRBJ2-7; D may be TRBD1 (6 bases). The germline CDR1 and CDR2 sequences are KGHSH and LQKENI. Trimming pared 2 bases from V and 2 bases from J, leaving 16 bases between. The CDR3 is 16 residues long. For the CDR3, the DNA is TGTGCCAGCTCACCAATTGGGTCAGGGGCAGCCTACGAGCAGTACTTC. Its protein product is CASSPIGSGAAYEQYF. The variable domain in full, with the rest retrieved from reference TRBV18 and TRBJ2-7, is NAGVMQNPRHLVRRRGQEARLRCSPMKGHSHVYWYRQLPEEGLKFMVYLQKENIIDESGMPKERFSAEFPKEGPSILRIQQVVRGDSAAYFCASSPIGSGAAYEQYFGPGTRLTVT.

This clone was seen only once. This rearrangement joins TRBV18 to TRBJ1-2; the match to TRBD1 covers 8 bases. The CDR3 totals 18 residues. Germline CDR1 reads KGHSH; CDR2 reads LQKENI. V shed 2 bases and J 8 bases; nucleotides not matched to a gene: 19. As DNA, the CDR3 is TGTGCCAGCTCACCAATTAATGACAGGGGCGCCCTCCCGAAGGGCTACACCTTC. Its translation: CASSPINDRGALPKGYTF.

This sequence joins TRBV27 and TRBJ1-2; 7 nucleotides match TRBD1. The trim removed 3 bases at V and 5 bases at J, leaving 12 bases unmatched. The CDR3 is 16 amino acids. Germline CDR1 MNHEY, CDR2 SMNVEV (reference sequence). The CDR3 here is CASSFLPTGQSYGYTF. The CDR3 bases are TGTGCCAGCAGTTTCCTTCCGACAGGGCAATCTTATGGCTACACCTTC.

This clone was seen a handful of times. The chain links TRBV6-8 to TRBJ1-2, with D perhaps matching TRBD1 (6 bases). There are 18 residues in the CDR3. V lost 1 base and J 1 base, leaving 19 bases between the germline ends. Per the germline V gene, CDR1 is MNHGY and CDR2 is SAAAGT. The CDR3 nucleotides read TGTGCCAGCAGTTACTTCCCCTCAAGACAGGTTATTAACTATGGCTACACCTTC. It yields the protein CASSYFPSRQVINYGYTF.

V usage is TRBV25-1 and J usage is TRBJ2-3, with 14 bases identical to TRBD2. Germline V lookup: CDR1 MGHDK, CDR2 SYGVNS. Trimming cost V 5 bases and J 2 bases; bases outside gene matches: 9. This CDR3 comprises 18 residues. The CDR3 is CASSPQGLAGVVTDTQYF. For the CDR3, the DNA is TGTGCCAGCAGTCCCCAGGGACTAGCGGGAGTTGTCACAGATACGCAGTATTTT.

The chain joins TRBV18 to TRBJ1-2; D might be TRBD1 (5 bases). The V end lost 0 bases, the J end lost 5 bases, and 13 bases lay between the germline ends. The germline CDR1 and CDR2 sequences are KGHSH and LQKENI. There are 15 residues in the CDR3. In DNA form, the CDR3 reads TGTGCCAGCTCACCACCCAATAAAAGGGGATATGGCTACACCTTC. This sequence encodes CASSPPNKRGYGYTF.

In its sample, this clone was seen a few times. DNA for the CDR3: TGTGCCAGCTCACCGGCTAGCACAGATACGCAGTATTTT. It translates to CASSPASTDTQYF. The genes are TRBV18 and TRBJ2-3; D is ambiguous. This CDR3 is built from 13 residues. The V gene lost 3 bases and the J gene lost 0 bases, with 4 bases spanning the gap. CDR1 is KGHSH and CDR2 is LQKENI in the germline V gene. Full variable domain (missing parts from reference TRBV18 and TRBJ2-3): NAGVMQNPRHLVRRRGQEARLRCSPMKGHSHVYWYRQLPEEGLKFMVYLQKENIIDESGMPKERFSAEFPKEGPSILRIQQVVRGDSAAYFCASSPASTDTQYFGPGTRLTVL.

The gene calls are TRBV7-9 and TRBJ2-2; the D is unclear. The germline V and J ends were trimmed by 2 bases and 1 base, with 5 bases remaining between them. This CDR3 contains 14 residues. Germline assignment: CDR1 SEHNR and CDR2 FQNEAQ (reference sequence). The CDR3 loop is CASSLSGNTGELFF. The DNA for the CDR3 is TGTGCCAGCAGCTTATCGGGGAACACCGGGGAGCTGTTTTTT.

The chain couples TRBV28 to TRBJ1-2; no clear D gene. Germline CDR1 is MDHEN and CDR2 is SYDVKM. Trimming left V 4 bases short and J 5 bases short, with 8 bases between. The CDR3 spans 12 residues. As DNA, the CDR3 is TGTGCCAGCAGTTGGCAGCGATATGGCTACACCTTC. It translates to CASSWQRYGYTF.

The chain uses TRBV27 and TRBJ2-7; 12 nucleotides line up with TRBD2. The CDR3 consists of 15 residues. After removal of 3 bases from V and 7 bases from J, the junction contained 7 bases not matched to a gene. Per the germline V gene, CDR1 is MNHEY and CDR2 is SMNVEV (reference sequence). The CDR3 region has the DNA TGTGCCAGCAGTTTCGGACTAGCGGGGTCTTTTGAGCAGTACTTC. This sequence encodes CASSFGLAGSFEQYF.

This chain links TRBV7-9 with TRBJ1-4; no clear D. Germline V gene lookup returns CDR1 SEHNR and CDR2 FQNEAQ (reference sequence). The V and J ends lost 3 bases and 4 bases respectively, with 15 bases between them. This CDR3 is 16 amino acids long. The DNA for the CDR3 is TGTGCCAGCAGCTTGGGCCGCGTGGTCGTTAATGAAAAACTGTTTTTT. This encodes CASSLGRVVVNEKLFF.

This clone has a handful of counts. The V call is TRBV5-1, the J call TRBJ2-7; 8 bases match TRBD1. Germline CDR1 SGHRS, CDR2 YFSETQ. Germline trimming cut 0 bases from V and 7 bases from J; bases unmatched to any gene: 12. CDR3 length equals 16 residues. Here the CDR3 reads CASSLDPQGVTEEQYF. In nucleotides, the CDR3 is TGCGCCAGCAGCTTGGACCCACAGGGGGTTACGGAGGAGCAGTACTTC.

CDR3: CASSSNTQGLEKLFF. The CDR3 DNA sequence: TGTGCCAGCAGCTCCAACACACAGGGGCTGGAAAAACTGTTTTTT. This chain uses TRBV11-2 with TRBJ1-4, with TRBD1 matching 7 bases. This CDR3 contains 15 residues. V gave up 4 bases and J gave up 8 bases; unmatched junction bases: 10. CDR1 is SGHAT and CDR2 is FQNNGV in the germline V gene.